Below are 31 T cell receptor beta chains sequenced from a single sample in a study of shared clonotypes between healthy human individuals. TCRdb's table, derived via immunoSEQ multiplex PCR, lists solely in-frame clones and lacks some. The sample records around 610,000 clones, 95% to 96% being singletons. Terminally differentiated effector memory CD45RA+ cells were excluded by CCR7 positive selection of CD45RO-negative cells. Material for sequencing was naive CD8+ T cells sorted from blood. The receptors were gathered from a woman aged 25 to 39 in good health.

The chain employs TRBV4-1 and TRBJ1-1, with a tentative D call TRBD1 (6 bases). CDR3 size: 13 residues. Germline assignment: CDR1 MGHRA and CDR2 YSYEKL. V lost 4 bases and J lost 12, with 18 bases in between. CDR3 in amino acids: CASSPRLRGLPFF. The CDR3 region has the DNA TGCGCCAGCAGCCCCAGGCTTAGGGGGTTGCCTTTCTTT.

The chain couples TRBV2 to TRBJ1-1; D gene uncertain. V lost 3 bases and J lost 6, with 11 bases in between. Germline assignment: CDR1 SNHLY and CDR2 FYNNEI. The CDR3 is made up of 13 amino acids. Here the CDR3 DNA reads TGTGCCAGCAGTGAGAGAGCCGGGGCTGAAGCTTTCTTT. It translates to CASSERAGAEAFF.

A single count supports this clone. V and J are TRBV7-9 and TRBJ1-1; no clear D gene. Per the germline V gene, CDR1 is SEHNR and CDR2 is FQNEAQ (reference sequence). Trimming left V 4 bases short and J 5 bases short, with 11 bases between. This CDR3 is built from 13 residues. The CDR3 spells CASSSNRETEAFF. CDR3 nucleotide sequence: TGTGCCAGCAGCTCCAATCGGGAGACTGAAGCTTTCTTT.

The chain uses TRBV5-6 and TRBJ1-1; 8 nucleotides align to TRBD1. This CDR3 region has 14 residues. V lost 7 bases, J lost 2 bases, and 7 bases stayed unmatched. Germline CDR1 and CDR2: SGHDT and YYEEEE. CDR3 residues: CASGQGSDNTEAFF. The CDR3, as DNA: TGTGCCAGCGGACAGGGCAGTGATAACACTGAAGCTTTCTTT.

CDR3 DNA sequence: TGTGCCAGCAGCCAACTGGTGCAGCCTGGCACCGGGGAGCTGTTTTTT. Translation: CASSQLVQPGTGELFF. This rearrangement joins TRBV9 to TRBJ2-2; D unclear. This CDR3 has 16 residues. V was cut by 4 bases and J by 4 bases, with 17 bases left in between. Germline CDR1 SGDLS, CDR2 YYNGEE.

The chain has TRBV18 and TRBJ2-7, with a tentative D call TRBD1 (6 bases). The CDR3 length is 14 residues. The V gene's germline CDR1 is KGHSH and CDR2 LQKENI. Trimming left V 3 bases short and J 1 base short, with 10 bases between. The CDR3 here is CASSPGAFSYEQYF. The CDR3 nucleotides read TGTGCCAGCTCACCGGGGGCGTTTTCCTACGAGCAGTACTTC. The full variable domain, completed using reference TRBV18 and TRBJ2-7, is NAGVMQNPRHLVRRRGQEARLRCSPMKGHSHVYWYRQLPEEGLKFMVYLQKENIIDESGMPKERFSAEFPKEGPSILRIQQVVRGDSAAYFCASSPGAFSYEQYFGPGTRLTVT.

V gene TRBV7-6 combines with J gene TRBJ1-2; D possibly corresponds to TRBD1 (6 bases). The CDR3 loop spans 12 amino acids. CDR1 is SGHVS and CDR2 is FNYEAQ in the germline V gene. The V end was cut by 5 bases, the J end by 8 bases, with 12 bases between. This CDR3 is CASSDQGWGYTF. As DNA, the CDR3 is TGTGCCAGCAGCGACCAGGGGTGGGGCTACACCTTC.

The J gene is TRBJ1-4, the V gene TRBV27, with D unresolved. The V and J ends lost 7 bases and 5 bases respectively, with 14 bases between them. CDR3 size: 14 residues. CDR1 MNHEY and CDR2 SMNVEV come from the germline V gene (reference sequence). The CDR3: CASTLLGPNEKLFF. In DNA, the CDR3 is TGTGCCAGCACCCTCCTTGGCCCGAATGAAAAACTGTTTTTT.

The chain joins TRBV4-1 to TRBJ1-1; D is unclear. The CDR3 sequence is 15 residues long. The V gene lost 0 bases and the J gene lost 10 bases, with 18 bases spanning the gap. Per germline, CDR1 MGHRA and CDR2 YSYEKL. The CDR3 sequence: CASSQDGPVWVGAFF. The DNA of the CDR3 is TGCGCCAGCAGCCAAGACGGACCGGTTTGGGTGGGAGCTTTCTTT.

The chain recombines TRBV28 with TRBJ2-1; TRBD1 might be the D (7 bases). The CDR3 loop spans 15 amino acids. V was clipped by 7 bases and J by 1 base, with 14 bases between them. Per the germline V gene, CDR1 is MDHEN and CDR2 is SYDVKM. CDR3 sequence reads: CASINQGGSYNEQFF. The CDR3 DNA sequence: TGTGCCAGCATTAATCAGGGGGGATCCTACAATGAGCAGTTCTTC.

The chain carries TRBV5-4 and TRBJ1-1; the D is unclear. V lost 4 bases and J 0 bases, leaving 10 bases between the germline ends. Per germline, CDR1 SGHNT and CDR2 YYREEE (reference sequence). There are 14 residues in the CDR3. The CDR3 spells CASSRGGVNTEAFF. As DNA, the CDR3 is TGTGCCAGCAGCCGAGGAGGCGTGAACACTGAAGCTTTCTTT.

The chain links TRBV6-5 to TRBJ2-1; D is perhaps TRBD1 or TRBD2 (5 bases each). The V gene's germline CDR1 is MNHEY and CDR2 SVGAGI. This CDR3 has 15 amino acids. The V gene lost 6 bases and the J gene lost 0 bases, with 12 bases spanning the gap. This CDR3 reads CASRNGDLSYNEQFF. CDR3 sequence (DNA): TGTGCCAGCAGAAACGGGGACCTCTCCTACAATGAGCAGTTCTTC.

The count of this clone is one. The J gene is TRBJ2-1, the V gene TRBV5-4, with 8 bases matching TRBD1. The CDR3 loop spans 17 amino acids. Germline lookup yields CDR1 SGHNT and CDR2 YYREEE (reference sequence). The V segment lost 4 bases and the J segment 4 bases; nucleotides outside the gene matches: 13. Here the CDR3 DNA reads TGTGCCAGCAGCATTGAGGCCGGGACAGGACAGTACAATGAGCAGTTCTTC. Its protein is CASSIEAGTGQYNEQFF. Using reference TRBV5-4 and TRBJ2-1 for the parts outside the CDR3, the full variable domain is ETGVTQSPTHLIKTRGQQVTLRCSSQSGHNTVSWYQQALGQGPQFIFQYYREEENGRGNFPPRFSGLQFPNYSSELNVNALELDDSALYLCASSIEAGTGQYNEQFFGPGTRLTVL.

The chain has TRBV28 and TRBJ2-2; perhaps TRBD2 as D (5 bases). CDR3 size: 15 residues. The germline CDR1 and CDR2 sequences are MDHEN and SYDVKM. V was pared by 7 bases and J by 6 bases, with 18 bases between. CDR3 DNA: TGTGCCAGCACTCATGGGAGTTCGTGGGCCGGGGAGCTGTTTTTT. Its translation is CASTHGSSWAGELFF.

The chain joins TRBV28 to TRBJ2-5; weak D call: TRBD2 (5 bases). The DNA end is a closer match to TRBJ2-7, so the J assignment may be wrong. CDR1 is MDHEN and CDR2 is SYDVKM in the germline V gene. The CDR3 is 14 amino acids. CDR3 coding DNA: TGTGCCAGCAGTTTGTTGGAGGATACCTACGAGCAGTACTTC. This encodes CASSLLEDTYEQYF.

The rearrangement joins TRBV13 to TRBJ2-1; D is uncertain. V lost 5 bases, J lost 6 bases, and 17 bases lay in between. The CDR3 loop spans 15 amino acids. Germline V gene data show CDR1 as PRHDT and CDR2 as FYEKMQ (reference sequence). CDR3 sequence (DNA): TGTGCCAGCAGCATCGTAACCCAACCCCCCAATGAGCAGTTCTTC. As protein: CASSIVTQPPNEQFF.

CDR3 sequence reads: CASSPWGLAGGPRTGELFF. In DNA form, the CDR3 reads TGTGCCAGCAGCCCCTGGGGACTAGCGGGAGGGCCGAGAACCGGGGAGCTGTTTTTT. The V gene is TRBV7-3, the J gene TRBJ2-2; 16 bases are a match to TRBD2. After removal of 5 bases from V and 5 bases from J, the junction contained 11 bases not matched to a gene. In germline, CDR1 is SGHTA, CDR2 FQGTGA. The CDR3 extends over 19 amino acids.

The CDR3 region has the DNA TGTGCCAGTAGTAGTTGGGCGTACACTGAAGCTTTCTTT. Its protein product is CASSSWAYTEAFF. This rearrangement joins TRBV19 to TRBJ1-1, with D uncertain. This CDR3 is built from 13 residues. Germline loops: CDR1 LNHDA, CDR2 SQIVND (reference sequence). V shed 4 bases and J shed 3 bases, with 9 bases lying between them.

V usage is TRBV7-6 and J usage is TRBJ1-5, with 8 bases lining up with TRBD1. There are 14 residues in the CDR3. Germline V gene sequence: CDR1 SGHVS, CDR2 FNYEAQ. Trimming took 6 bases from V and 7 from J; bases not matched to a gene: 8. The CDR3 DNA is TGTGCCAGCAGTCCAGGGGGCGCAGGACAGCCCCAGCATTTT. Translating gives CASSPGGAGQPQHF. Full variable domain (rest looked up from reference TRBV7-6 and TRBJ1-5): GAGVSQSPRYKVTKRGQDVALRCDPISGHVSLYWYRQALGQGPEFLTYFNYEAQQDKSGLPNDRFSAERPEGSISTLTIQRTEQRDSAMYRCASSPGGAGQPQHFGDGTRLSIL.

V gene TRBV19 combines with J gene TRBJ1-4; D is ambiguous. V was shortened by 3 bases and J by 2 bases, with 7 bases between the two germline ends. The CDR3 is 14 residues long. The germline gives CDR1 LNHDA, CDR2 SQIVND (reference sequence). CDR3 in DNA: TGTGCCAGTAGTATCCGGGATACTAATGAAAAACTGTTTTTT. Its translation: CASSIRDTNEKLFF.

The chain is built from TRBV27 and TRBJ1-1; a possible D gene is TRBD1 (6 bases). The germline CDR1 and CDR2 sequences are MNHEY and SMNVEV (reference sequence). The CDR3 has 14 amino acids. Trimming pared 3 bases from V and 7 bases from J, leaving 15 bases between. The CDR3 coding sequence is TGTGCCAGCAGTTTTTATAGGGGGGCTCTTGAAGCTTTCTTT. It yields the protein CASSFYRGALEAFF.

The gene calls are TRBV10-2 and TRBJ2-2; the D is unclear. Deletions cut 6 bases from V and 6 bases from J, with 5 bases between. Germline loops: CDR1 WSHSY, CDR2 SAAADI. This CDR3 is 11 amino acids long. CDR3 protein: CASRISGELFF. The CDR3, as DNA: TGCGCCAGCAGGATTTCCGGGGAGCTGTTTTTT.

This sequence joins TRBV7-9 and TRBJ2-7; no definite D call. This CDR3 is built from 15 residues. From germline, CDR1 is SEHNR and CDR2 FQNEAQ (reference sequence). Trimming took 6 bases from V and 5 from J, leaving 20 bases between them. The CDR3, as DNA: TGTGCCAGCAGTTACCAGAGACTTGGAGACCACGAGCAGTACTTC. Translating gives CASSYQRLGDHEQYF.

Written as DNA, the CDR3 is TGTGCCAGCAGTCTGGGACCAACCTTTACCGATACGCAGTATTTT. Its translation is CASSLGPTFTDTQYF. The V gene is TRBV27, the J gene TRBJ2-3; D is tentatively TRBD1 or TRBD2 (5 bases each). CDR1 and CDR2 from the germline V gene are MNHEY and SMNVEV (reference sequence). The ends were cut back, 5 bases at V and 6 bases at J, with 18 bases in the middle. The CDR3 is made up of 15 amino acids.

The chain uses TRBV7-9 and TRBJ2-1; the match to TRBD1 covers 12 bases. Looked up from germline, CDR1 is SEHNR and CDR2 is FQNEAQ (reference sequence). Trimming removed 1 base from V and 6 bases from J; junction bases left unmatched: 4. The CDR3 consists of 16 residues. The CDR3 here is CASSLVGTGGRNEQFF. DNA of the CDR3: TGTGCCAGCAGCTTAGTAGGGACAGGGGGCCGCAATGAGCAGTTCTTC.

With regard to this clone: This sample also contains other DNA sequences that code for the same CDR3. J is TRBJ1-1 and V is TRBV29-1, with D hard to call. This CDR3 region has 11 residues. V lost 1 base, J lost 2 bases, and 2 bases lay in between. Germline CDR1 SQVTM, CDR2 ANQGSEA. As DNA, the CDR3 is TGCAGCGTTGAAGCAAACACTGAAGCTTTCTTT. This sequence encodes CSVEANTEAFF.

The V gene is TRBV2, the J gene TRBJ1-4; 8 bases are a match to TRBD1. V was clipped by 4 bases and J by 2 bases; unmatched bases: 0. There are 14 residues in the CDR3. Germline-derived CDR1 and CDR2 are SNHLY and FYNNEI. The CDR3 nucleotides read TGTGCCAGCAGTGGACAGGGGACTAATGAAAAACTGTTTTTT. It codes for CASSGQGTNEKLFF.

The chain has TRBV5-1 and TRBJ2-2, with D perhaps given as TRBD1 or TRBD2 (5 bases each). The CDR3 has 16 amino acids. Looked up from germline, CDR1 is SGHRS and CDR2 is YFSETQ. The V end was cut by 0 bases, the J end by 1 base, with 10 bases between. The CDR3 spells CASSLAGPKNTGELFF. CDR3 nucleotides: TGCGCCAGCAGCTTGGCGGGACCAAAGAACACCGGGGAGCTGTTTTTT.

Of note for this clone: In the same sample, other DNA sequences code for this CDR3. V and J are TRBV29-1 and TRBJ2-7; D not certain. Trimming took 4 bases from V and 0 from J, leaving 4 bases between them. Germline CDR1 SQVTM, CDR2 ANQGSEA. CDR3 length: 11 amino acids. CDR3 bases: TGCAGCGTTGGGGGCTCCTACGAGCAGTACTTC. It translates to CSVGGSYEQYF.

The chain uses TRBV7-9 and TRBJ1-2; no clear D. CDR1 and CDR2 from the germline V gene are SEHNR and FQNEAQ (reference sequence). V was clipped by 8 bases and J by 3 bases, with 7 bases between them. The CDR3 has 11 amino acids. DNA of the CDR3: TGTGCCAGCTCCGGGGACTATGGCTACACCTTC. Residues: CASSGDYGYTF.

This sequence joins TRBV21-1 and TRBJ1-1. TRBV21-1 is described as a pseudogene. This CDR3 contains 14 residues. CDR3: CASSKAGVRTEAFF. DNA for the CDR3: TGTGCCAGCAGCAAAGCCGGGGTGCGCACTGAAGCTTTCTTT.